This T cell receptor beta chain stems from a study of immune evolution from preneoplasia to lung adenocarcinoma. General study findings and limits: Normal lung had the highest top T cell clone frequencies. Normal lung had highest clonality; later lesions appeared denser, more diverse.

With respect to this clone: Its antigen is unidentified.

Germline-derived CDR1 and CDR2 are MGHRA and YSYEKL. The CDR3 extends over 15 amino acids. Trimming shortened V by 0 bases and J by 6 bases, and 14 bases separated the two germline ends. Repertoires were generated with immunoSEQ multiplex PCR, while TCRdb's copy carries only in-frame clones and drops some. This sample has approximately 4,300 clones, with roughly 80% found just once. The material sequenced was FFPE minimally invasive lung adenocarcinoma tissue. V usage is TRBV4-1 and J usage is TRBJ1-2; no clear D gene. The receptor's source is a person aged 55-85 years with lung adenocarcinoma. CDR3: CASSQEGRLYDGYTF. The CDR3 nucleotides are TGCGCCAGCAGCCAAGAGGGCAGGCTCTACGATGGCTACACCTTC.